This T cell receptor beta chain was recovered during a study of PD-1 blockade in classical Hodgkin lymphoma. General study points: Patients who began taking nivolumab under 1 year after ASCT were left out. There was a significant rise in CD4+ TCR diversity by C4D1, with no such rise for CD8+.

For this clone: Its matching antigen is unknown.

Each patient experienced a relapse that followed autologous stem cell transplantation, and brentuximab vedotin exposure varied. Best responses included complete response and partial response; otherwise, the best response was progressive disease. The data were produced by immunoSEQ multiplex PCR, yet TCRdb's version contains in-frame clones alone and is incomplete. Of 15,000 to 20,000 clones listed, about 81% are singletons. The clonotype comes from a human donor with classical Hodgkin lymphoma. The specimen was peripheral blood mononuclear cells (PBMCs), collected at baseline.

CDR3 DNA sequence: TGTGCCAGCAGCCGGCGGCCGGCTTCTGGGATGGATACGCAGTATTTT. Encoded protein: CASSRRPASGMDTQYF. V and J are TRBV5-5 and TRBJ2-3; D not certain. CDR3 length: 16 residues. The germline CDR1 and CDR2 sequences are SGHKS and YYEKEE (reference sequence). V was clipped by 4 bases and J by 6 bases, with 21 bases between them.